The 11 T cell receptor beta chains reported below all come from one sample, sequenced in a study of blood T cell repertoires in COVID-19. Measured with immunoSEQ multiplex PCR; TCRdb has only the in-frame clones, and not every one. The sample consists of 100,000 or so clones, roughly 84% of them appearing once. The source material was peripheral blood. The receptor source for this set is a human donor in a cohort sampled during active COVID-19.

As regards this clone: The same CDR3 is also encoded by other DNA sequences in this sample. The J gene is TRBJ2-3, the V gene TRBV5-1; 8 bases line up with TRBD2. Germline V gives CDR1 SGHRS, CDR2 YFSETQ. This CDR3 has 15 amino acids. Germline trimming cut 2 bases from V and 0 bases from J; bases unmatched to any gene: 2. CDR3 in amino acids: CASSLPGGSTDTQYF. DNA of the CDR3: TGCGCCAGCAGCTTACCGGGGGGGAGCACAGATACGCAGTATTTT. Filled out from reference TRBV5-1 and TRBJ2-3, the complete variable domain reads KAGVTQTPRYLIKTRGQQVTLSCSPISGHRSVSWYQQTPGQGLQFLFEYFSETQRNKGNFPGRFSGRQFSNSRSEMNVSTLELGDSALYLCASSLPGGSTDTQYFGPGTRLTVL.

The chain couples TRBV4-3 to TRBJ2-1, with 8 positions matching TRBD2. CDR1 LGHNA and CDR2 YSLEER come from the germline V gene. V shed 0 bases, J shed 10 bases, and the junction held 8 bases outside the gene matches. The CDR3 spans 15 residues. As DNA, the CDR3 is TGCGCCAGCAGCCAAGATGAGGGGTTAGCGGGGGAGCAGTTCTTC. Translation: CASSQDEGLAGEQFF.

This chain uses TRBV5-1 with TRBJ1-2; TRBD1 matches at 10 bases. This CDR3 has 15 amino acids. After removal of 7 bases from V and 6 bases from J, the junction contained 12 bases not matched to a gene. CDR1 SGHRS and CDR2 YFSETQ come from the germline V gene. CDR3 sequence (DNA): TGCGCCAGCCGACCCGGGACAGGGGCGTTGGATGGCTACACCTTC. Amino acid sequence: CASRPGTGALDGYTF.

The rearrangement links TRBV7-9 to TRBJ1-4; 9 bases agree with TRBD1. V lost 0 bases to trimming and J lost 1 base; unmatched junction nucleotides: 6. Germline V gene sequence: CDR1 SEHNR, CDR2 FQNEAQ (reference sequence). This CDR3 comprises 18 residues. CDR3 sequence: CASSLAYVTGGTNEKLFF. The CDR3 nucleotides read TGTGCCAGCAGCTTAGCGTATGTGACAGGGGGAACTAATGAAAAACTGTTTTTT.

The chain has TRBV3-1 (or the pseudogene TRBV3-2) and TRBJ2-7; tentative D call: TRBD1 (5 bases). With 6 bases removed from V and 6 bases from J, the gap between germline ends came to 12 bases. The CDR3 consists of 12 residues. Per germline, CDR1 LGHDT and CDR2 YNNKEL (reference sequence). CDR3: CASSSRALEQYF. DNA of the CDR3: TGTGCCAGCAGTTCCAGGGCCCTCGAGCAGTACTTC.

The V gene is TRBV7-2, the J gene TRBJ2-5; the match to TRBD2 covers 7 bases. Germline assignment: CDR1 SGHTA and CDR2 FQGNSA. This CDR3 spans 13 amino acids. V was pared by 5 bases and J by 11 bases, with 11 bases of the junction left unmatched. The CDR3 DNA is TGTGCCAGCAGCCCCGAATGGGGGGGACGGCAGTACTTC. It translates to CASSPEWGGRQYF.

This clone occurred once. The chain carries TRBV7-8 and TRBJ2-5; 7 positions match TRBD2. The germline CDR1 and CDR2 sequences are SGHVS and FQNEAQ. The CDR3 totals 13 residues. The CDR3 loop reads CAMGGSSKETQYF. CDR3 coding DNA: TGTGCGATGGGCGGGAGCAGTAAGGAGACCCAGTACTTC.

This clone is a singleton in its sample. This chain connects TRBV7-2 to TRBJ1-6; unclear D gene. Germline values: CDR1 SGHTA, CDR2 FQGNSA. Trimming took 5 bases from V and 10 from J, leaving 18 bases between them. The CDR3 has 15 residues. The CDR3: CASSLLRDTLSPLHF. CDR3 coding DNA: TGTGCCAGCAGCCTGTTGCGGGATACTCTATCACCCCTCCACTTT.

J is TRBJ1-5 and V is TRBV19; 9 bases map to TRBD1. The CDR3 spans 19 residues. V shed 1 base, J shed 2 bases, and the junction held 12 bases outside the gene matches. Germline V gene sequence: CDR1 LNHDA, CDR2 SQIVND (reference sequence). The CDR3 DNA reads TGTGCCAGTAGTATAGTTCTCCCCGGGACAGGGTCTGGCAATCAGCCCCAGCATTTT. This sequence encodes CASSIVLPGTGSGNQPQHF. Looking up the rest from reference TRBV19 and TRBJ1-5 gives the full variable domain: DGGITQSPKYLFRKEGQNVTLSCEQNLNHDAMYWYRQDPGQGLRLIYYSQIVNDFQKGDIAEGYSVSREKKESFPLTVTSAQKNPTAFYLCASSIVLPGTGSGNQPQHFGDGTRLSIL.

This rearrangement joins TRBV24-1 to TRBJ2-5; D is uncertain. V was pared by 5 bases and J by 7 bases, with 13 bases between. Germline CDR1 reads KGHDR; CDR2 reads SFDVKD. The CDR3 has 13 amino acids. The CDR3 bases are TGTGCCACCAGTGCGAGGTCTGACGGGACCCAGTACTTC. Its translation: CATSARSDGTQYF.

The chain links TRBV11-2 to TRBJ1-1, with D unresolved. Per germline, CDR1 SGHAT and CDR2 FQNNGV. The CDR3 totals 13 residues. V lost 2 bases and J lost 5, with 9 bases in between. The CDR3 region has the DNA TGTGCCAGCAGCTTACAGGCGGGGACTGAAGCTTTCTTT. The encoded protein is CASSLQAGTEAFF.